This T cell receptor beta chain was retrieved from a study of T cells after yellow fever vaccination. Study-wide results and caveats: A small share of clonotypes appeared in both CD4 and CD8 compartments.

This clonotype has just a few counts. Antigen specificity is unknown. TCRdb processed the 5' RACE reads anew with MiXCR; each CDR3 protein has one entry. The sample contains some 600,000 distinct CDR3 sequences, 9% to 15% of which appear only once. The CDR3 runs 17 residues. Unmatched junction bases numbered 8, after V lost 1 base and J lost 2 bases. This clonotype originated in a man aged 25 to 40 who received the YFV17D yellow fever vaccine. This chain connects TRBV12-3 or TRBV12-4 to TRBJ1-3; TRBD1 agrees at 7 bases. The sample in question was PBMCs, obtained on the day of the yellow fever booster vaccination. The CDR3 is CASSLVRQGKTGNTIYF. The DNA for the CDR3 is TGTGCCAGCAGTTTAGTTAGACAGGGAAAAACTGGAAACACCATATATTTT.